The 4 T cell receptor beta chains below were found in one sample sequenced in a study of blood T cell repertoires in COVID-19. Assay used: immunoSEQ multiplex PCR; TCRdb lists only in-frame clones, some missing. The table has 260,000 or so clones, 75% to 90% seen once. Sequences were obtained from PBMCs or T cells enriched from blood (not recorded which). All receptors come from a woman aged 50 to 60 who had recovered from COVID-19.

The chain joins TRBV4-1 to TRBJ1-2; 7 nucleotides agree with TRBD1. Per germline, CDR1 MGHRA and CDR2 YSYEKL. The CDR3 is made up of 15 amino acids. Germline trimming cut 6 bases from V and 2 bases from J; bases unmatched to any gene: 9. CDR3 region: CASRGEGAGNYGYTF. The CDR3 DNA sequence: TGCGCCAGCAGAGGCGAGGGGGCAGGGAACTATGGCTACACCTTC.

This clone was observed once. The chain has TRBV5-4 and TRBJ2-2, with 11 bases lining up with TRBD2. The CDR3 has 16 residues. Germline-derived CDR1 and CDR2 are SGHNT and YYREEE (reference sequence). Germline trimming cut 4 bases from V and 5 bases from J; bases unmatched to any gene: 7. This chain's CDR3 is CASSPQLAGDTGELFF. The DNA of the CDR3 is TGTGCCAGCAGCCCACAACTAGCGGGAGATACCGGGGAGCTGTTTTTT. Using reference TRBV5-4 and TRBJ2-2 for the parts outside the CDR3, the full variable domain is ETGVTQSPTHLIKTRGQQVTLRCSSQSGHNTVSWYQQALGQGPQFIFQYYREEENGRGNFPPRFSGLQFPNYSSELNVNALELDDSALYLCASSPQLAGDTGELFFGEGSRLTVL.

V gene TRBV4-1 combines with J gene TRBJ1-4, with D possibly being TRBD1 (6 bases). V was trimmed by 3 bases and J by 0 bases, leaving 14 bases between them. The length of the CDR3 is 17 residues. The germline V gene encodes CDR1 MGHRA and CDR2 YSYEKL. CDR3 sequence (DNA): TGCGCCAGCAGCCAGCCCAGGGGCGATACAACTAATGAAAAACTGTTTTTT. Amino acids: CASSQPRGDTTNEKLFF.

The V gene is TRBV28, the J gene TRBJ1-1; D unresolved. The CDR3 consists of 11 residues. Germline V gene lookup returns CDR1 MDHEN and CDR2 SYDVKM. V lost 8 bases, J lost 4 bases, and 8 bases lay in between. The CDR3 coding sequence is TGTGCCAGCGATACGGGCACTGAAGCTTTCTTT. Translated: CASDTGTEAFF.